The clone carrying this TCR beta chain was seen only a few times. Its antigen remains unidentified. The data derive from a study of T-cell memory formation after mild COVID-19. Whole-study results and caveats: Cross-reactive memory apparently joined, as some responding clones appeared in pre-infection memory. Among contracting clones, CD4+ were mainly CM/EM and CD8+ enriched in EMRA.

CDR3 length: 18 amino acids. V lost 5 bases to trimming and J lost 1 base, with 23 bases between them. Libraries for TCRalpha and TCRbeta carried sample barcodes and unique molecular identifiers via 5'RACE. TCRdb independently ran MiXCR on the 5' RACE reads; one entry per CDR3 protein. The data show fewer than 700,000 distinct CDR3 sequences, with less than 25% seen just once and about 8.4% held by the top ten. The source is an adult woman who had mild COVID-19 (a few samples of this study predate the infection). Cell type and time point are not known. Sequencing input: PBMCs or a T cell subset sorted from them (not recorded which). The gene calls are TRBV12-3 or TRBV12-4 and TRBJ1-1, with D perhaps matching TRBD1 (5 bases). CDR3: CASSRDHGGVDSNTEAFF. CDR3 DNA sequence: TGTGCCAGCAGTAGGGATCATGGGGGGGTCGACTCGAACACTGAAGCTTTCTTT.